This T cell receptor beta chain was identified in a study of T cell repertoires in cytomegalovirus infection (dated by TCRdb to about 2019). Study-level background: The peptide stimulations were aimed at well-studied HLA-B-restricted epitopes as well as recently identified HLA-C-restricted CMV epitopes, whose presentation resists viral immunomodulation. Donor HLA type was relevant to the analysis, because carriage of CMV infection together with the matching HLA type was indicated by public TCR beta signatures. Here is what the overall study found, with its caveats: In the ex vivo response, HLA-C-restricted CMV-specific TCR beta clonotypes were dominant, and in two of eight donors the single most frequent clonotype came from this HLA-C-restricted group. Carriers of CMV infection plus the relevant HLA type were discriminated by the cumulative frequency of public TCR beta family members in the study cohort and in an independent approximately 400-donor cohort.

In regard to this clonotype: Its antigen remains undetermined. No clone much larger than this one lies a single base away; base qualities are absent.

Counted from cysteine to phenylalanine, this CDR3 has 11 amino acids. Only the CDR3 portion is preserved as DNA: 33 bases, with reading frame beginning at the first base. CDR1 SEHNR and CDR2 FQNEAQ were looked up in the germline V gene (reference sequence). V is clipped by 4 bases and J by 10 bases, and the sequence between their germline boundaries is 10 bases long. In the paper's terms, the treatment or condition label means: in vitro stimulation with specific CMV peptide epitopes to enrich CMV-specific T cells. TCRdb records Illumina HiSeq 1500 as the sequencer. TCRdb reanalyzed the raw reads on its own, using fastp at Q25 for trimming and MiXCR for clone calling, and kept in-frame beta chains. Here each entry gathers all rows of one CDR3 protein and keeps the most common genes and DNA. The sample table holds about 740,000 distinct CDR3 sequences, of which roughly 36% were seen once. Roughly 20% of the sample is held by the ten biggest clonotypes.

This specimen consisted of cultured PBMCs, obtained from culture after CMV antigen stimulation. The chain is made from TRBV7-9 and TRBJ2-5, with the D gene too uncertain to name. The TCR comes from a human donor in good health (CMV status not recorded). Some clones in this sample may be carry-over from other donors' samples. In nucleotides, the sequence is TGTGCCAGCAGCTACGGACCCGACCAGTACTTC. The translation is CASSYGPDQYF.